This TCR beta chain was sequenced during a study of T cell responses to AZD1222 COVID-19 vaccine. Profiled with immunoSEQ multiplex PCR; TCRdb holds only in-frame clones, not every one. The sample comprises over 100,000 clones, around 93% of which are singletons, and over 6.5% rests with the top ten. In its sample, this clone was seen a few times. V was shortened by 1 base and J by 6 bases, with 10 bases between the two germline ends. This CDR3 region has 15 residues. Germline loops: CDR1 LGHDT, CDR2 YNNKEL (reference sequence). This TCR was sampled from an adult in good health. This sample comprised peripheral blood, obtained on day 0 of AZD1222 vaccination. J is TRBJ1-6 and V is TRBV3-1 (or the pseudogene TRBV3-2); D is perhaps TRBD1 (6 bases). The CDR3 DNA follows: TGTGCCAGCAGCCAAGTACAGGGCAGTAATTCACCCCTCCACTTT. Translating gives CASSQVQGSNSPLHF.